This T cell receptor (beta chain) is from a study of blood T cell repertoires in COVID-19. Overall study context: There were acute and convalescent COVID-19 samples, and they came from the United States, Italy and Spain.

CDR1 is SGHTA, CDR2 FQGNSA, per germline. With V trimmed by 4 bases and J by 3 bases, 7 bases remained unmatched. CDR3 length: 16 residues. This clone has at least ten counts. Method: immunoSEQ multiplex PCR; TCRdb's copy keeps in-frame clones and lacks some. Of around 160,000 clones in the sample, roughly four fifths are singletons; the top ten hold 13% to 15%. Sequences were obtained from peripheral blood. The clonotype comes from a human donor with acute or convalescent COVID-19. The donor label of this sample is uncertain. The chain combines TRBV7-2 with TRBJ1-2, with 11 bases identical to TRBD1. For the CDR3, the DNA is TGTGCCAGCAGCTCCCGGCGGGGACAGGGGGACTATGGCTACACCTTC. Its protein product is CASSSRRGQGDYGYTF.